This T cell receptor (beta chain) was observed in a study of response to subunit inactivated influenza vaccine. Study findings and constraints: Each seasonal flu vaccination may recruit only limited new T cells, authors suggested.

TCRdb passed the RT-PCR reads through MiXCR, listing each CDR3 protein once. This sample carries approximately 170,000 distinct CDR3 sequences, around 15% of them seen once, and the ten largest clones take approximately 24%. Trimming left V 1 base short and J 1 base short, with 4 bases between. Germline CDR1 is MNHEY and CDR2 is SVGEGT. The CDR3 has 14 residues. Points on this clonotype: Its antigen is currently unknown.

V is TRBV6-2 or TRBV6-3 and J is TRBJ2-2; D is uncertain. This receptor was taken from a man aged 45-65 years who received an inactivated influenza vaccine. The sequencing used CD8+ T cells sorted from PBMCs, collected about 5 days after vaccination. In DNA, the CDR3 is TGTGCCAGCAGTTACTGGAGGAACACCGGGGAGCTGTTTTTT. This encodes CASSYWRNTGELFF.